One T cell receptor beta chain is described in this entry. Antigen unknown. The sample originates from a study of monozygotic twins with inflammatory bowel disease. The study, taken as a whole, reports: Twins with IBD had fewer clonotypes in common with others than healthy twins, particularly during disease activity. The data gave no support to a single strong IBD-associated signal or clonotype. A reduction in TCRbeta diversity (inverse Simpson) was seen in IBD patients relative to healthy co-twins.

Each UMI, carrying a 6-nucleotide sample barcode, came from template switching. Using the 5' RACE reads, TCRdb records one entry per CDR3 protein without DNA. This sample's table reports approximately 330,000 distinct CDR3 sequences. The source is a human donor with ulcerative colitis or Crohn's disease, or a healthy co-twin of an affected twin (not recorded which). Sequences were obtained from blood.

CDR3 sequence: CAWSVDNEQFF. The V gene is TRBV30, the J gene TRBJ2-1. There are 11 residues in the CDR3. CDR1 and CDR2 from the germline V gene are GTSNPN and SVGIG (reference sequence).